This note documents a single TCR beta chain sequence. Its antigen is unknown. The record originates from a study of T-cell reconstitution after alpha-beta-depleted transplantation in children. Points from the study as a whole: Newly produced T cells mostly accounted for T-cell counts and diversity one year post-transplant.

The CDR3 spans 15 residues. The germline CDR1 and CDR2 sequences are MGHDK and SYGVNS. V lost 3 bases and J 1 base, leaving 12 bases between the germline ends. As it was prepared, the TCRbeta library received unique molecular identifiers. Each CDR3 protein gets one entry after TCRdb re-called the PCR reads with MiXCR. The profile shows fewer than 700,000 distinct CDR3 sequences, more than 20% of them singletons. This rearrangement joins TRBV25-1 to TRBJ1-1; possibly TRBD1 for D (6 bases). Sequencing used PBMCs, mostly from graft donor cells, obtained 360 days after TCRalphabeta/CD19-depleted stem cell transplant. The clonotype was recovered from a boy in the first two years of life who had a stem cell transplant for acute myeloid leukemia, so the T cells may come from the graft donor. CDR3 DNA: TGTGCCAGCAGTGACGGGGGACACCCGAACACTGAAGCTTTCTTT. It encodes CASSDGGHPNTEAFF.